The 22 T cell receptor beta chains below all came from one sample that was sequenced in a study of blood T cell repertoires in COVID-19. Using immunoSEQ multiplex PCR, the repertoire was profiled, and TCRdb retains in-frame clones only, with some absent. The data hold around 200,000 clones, with less than 90% observed a single time. Sequenced sample: peripheral blood. The receptor set was obtained from a man aged 40-49 years with active or convalescent COVID-19.

This sequence joins TRBV29-1 and TRBJ1-1; D is perhaps TRBD1 (5 bases). CDR3 size: 13 residues. The V gene lost 2 bases and the J gene lost 0 bases, with 7 bases spanning the gap. In germline, CDR1 is SQVTM, CDR2 ANQGSEA. This chain's CDR3 is CSVEQGLNTEAFF. Written as DNA, the CDR3 is TGCAGCGTTGAACAGGGCCTGAACACTGAAGCTTTCTTT. The variable domain in full, with the rest retrieved from reference TRBV29-1 and TRBJ1-1, is SAVISQKPSRDICQRGTSLTIQCQVDSQVTMMFWYRQQPGQSLTLIATANQGSEATYESGFVIDKFPISRPNLTFSTLTVSNMSPEDSSIYLCSVEQGLNTEAFFGQGTRLTVV.

The chain combines TRBV24-1 with TRBJ1-1; no clear D. This CDR3 has 13 amino acids. V lost 5 bases and J 3 bases, leaving 9 bases between the germline ends. Germline V gene lookup returns CDR1 KGHDR and CDR2 SFDVKD. The CDR3 region is CATSGQVDTEAFF. In DNA, the CDR3 is TGTGCCACCAGTGGCCAGGTCGACACTGAAGCTTTCTTT.

V usage is TRBV9 and J usage is TRBJ2-6, with D perhaps matching TRBD2 (6 bases). CDR1 is SGDLS and CDR2 is YYNGEE in the germline V gene. The CDR3 has 15 amino acids. Trimming cost V 1 base and J 4 bases, with 9 bases left between them. In nucleotides, the CDR3 is TGTGCCAGCAGCGTACGGGGGACCGGGGCCAACGTCCTGACTTTC. Translation: CASSVRGTGANVLTF.

The chain couples TRBV28 to TRBJ2-1, with D uncertain. Germline assignment: CDR1 MDHEN and CDR2 SYDVKM. The germline V and J ends were trimmed by 6 bases and 9 bases, with 12 bases remaining between them. The CDR3 loop spans 12 amino acids. CDR3 sequence (DNA): TGTGCCAGCAGCGCCCCGGTCGGTGAGCAGTTCTTC. Translated: CASSAPVGEQFF. Full variable domain (missing parts from reference TRBV28 and TRBJ2-1): DVKVTQSSRYLVKRTGEKVFLECVQDMDHENMFWYRQDPGLGLRLIYFSYDVKMKEKGDIPEGYSVSREKKERFSLILESASTNQTSMYLCASSAPVGEQFFGPGTRLTVL.

The chain employs TRBV29-1 and TRBJ2-7; D is unclear. V shed 1 base and J shed 2 bases, with 6 bases lying between them. This CDR3 contains 12 residues. Looked up from germline, CDR1 is SQVTM and CDR2 is ANQGSEA. The CDR3 is CSVEGATYEQYF. The CDR3 DNA reads TGCAGCGTTGAAGGGGCAACCTACGAGCAGTACTTC.

The J gene is TRBJ1-3, the V gene TRBV28; the D gene is possibly TRBD1 (5 bases). Trimming took off 7 bases at V and 0 bases at J, with 19 bases between the two ends. Looked up from germline, CDR1 is MDHEN and CDR2 is SYDVKM. This CDR3 has 17 residues. The CDR3 protein is CASTSPGRALSGNTIYF. DNA of the CDR3: TGTGCCAGCACCTCCCCGGGCAGGGCCCTCTCTGGAAACACCATATATTTT.

This chain uses TRBV3-1 (or the pseudogene TRBV3-2) with TRBJ1-1; TRBD1 aligns across 8 bases. This CDR3 spans 13 amino acids. The V and J ends lost 4 bases and 3 bases, in that order; junction bases with no gene match: 1. Germline V CDR1 and CDR2: LGHDT, YNNKEL (reference sequence). CDR3 DNA sequence: TGTGCCAGCAGCCTGACAGGGGACACTGAAGCTTTCTTT. Translated, it gives CASSLTGDTEAFF.

The chain recombines TRBV28 with TRBJ2-7; 12 nucleotides match TRBD2. CDR3 length: 17 amino acids. The germline V gene has CDR1 MDHEN and CDR2 SYDVKM. J lost 0 bases, V lost 10 bases, and 13 bases had no gene match. The CDR3 protein is CATKGLAGLLYSYEQYF. The CDR3 coding sequence is TGTGCCACCAAAGGACTAGCGGGACTTCTATACTCCTACGAGCAGTACTTC.

V and J are TRBV27 and TRBJ2-2; 11 bases are a match to TRBD2. CDR3 size: 17 residues. Looked up from germline, CDR1 is MNHEY and CDR2 is SMNVEV (reference sequence). With 6 bases clipped from V and 5 bases from J, the junction kept 11 bases outside the gene matches. The CDR3 sequence is CASRRLAGMTRTGELFF. DNA for the CDR3: TGTGCCAGCAGGCGACTAGCGGGAATGACGCGAACCGGGGAGCTGTTTTTT.

V gene TRBV19 combines with J gene TRBJ2-6; tentatively, D is TRBD2 (5 bases). Per germline, CDR1 LNHDA and CDR2 SQIVND (reference sequence). V lost 6 bases, J lost 14 bases, and 17 bases lay in between. This CDR3 region has 13 residues. CDR3 residues: CASSKIAMALLTF. In DNA form, the CDR3 reads TGTGCCAGTAGCAAGATAGCGATGGCACTCCTGACTTTC. Combining the CDR3 with reference TRBV19 and TRBJ2-6 gives the whole variable domain DGGITQSPKYLFRKEGQNVTLSCEQNLNHDAMYWYRQDPGQGLRLIYYSQIVNDFQKGDIAEGYSVSREKKESFPLTVTSAQKNPTAFYLCASSKIAMALLTFGAGSRLTVL.

This chain connects TRBV27 to TRBJ1-6; no reliable D call. Trimming took 7 bases from V and 0 from J, leaving 16 bases between them. CDR1 and CDR2 (germline): MNHEY, SMNVEV (reference sequence). The CDR3 runs 17 residues. The CDR3 loop reads CASNLFARGSYNSPLHF. The CDR3 DNA is TGTGCCAGCAACTTATTTGCCCGGGGCTCCTATAATTCACCCCTCCACTTT.

This chain joins TRBV19 and TRBJ2-7, with 10 bases lining up with TRBD1. Per the germline V gene, CDR1 is LNHDA and CDR2 is SQIVND (reference sequence). V trimming: 6 bases; J trimming: 1 base; junction bases outside the gene matches: 6. The CDR3 is made up of 15 amino acids. As DNA, the CDR3 is TGTGCCAGTAGCTCCGGGACAGGGGTATCCTACGAGCAGTACTTC. This sequence encodes CASSSGTGVSYEQYF.

The rearrangement joins TRBV15 to TRBJ2-1; D is unresolved. Germline CDR1 LNHNV, CDR2 YYDKDF (reference sequence). The length of the CDR3 is 13 residues. V lost 2 bases, J lost 3 bases, and 5 bases lay in between. The CDR3 region is CATSRNGYNEQFF. The CDR3 bases are TGTGCCACCAGCAGAAACGGCTACAATGAGCAGTTCTTC.

This clone was counted ten times or more. The sample has other DNA sequences that encode this CDR3 too. The chain recombines TRBV18 with TRBJ2-5; a weak D match, TRBD2 (7 bases). From germline, CDR1 is KGHSH and CDR2 LQKENI. The CDR3 spans 14 residues. The V end lost 3 bases, the J end lost 5 bases, and 13 bases lay between the germline ends. Here the CDR3 DNA reads TGTGCCAGCTCACCGGGGGGGCCCCCGGAGACCCAGTACTTC. It is translated as CASSPGGPPETQYF. Combining the CDR3 with reference TRBV18 and TRBJ2-5 gives the whole variable domain NAGVMQNPRHLVRRRGQEARLRCSPMKGHSHVYWYRQLPEEGLKFMVYLQKENIIDESGMPKERFSAEFPKEGPSILRIQQVVRGDSAAYFCASSPGGPPETQYFGPGTRLLVL.

The chain recombines TRBV12-3 or TRBV12-4 with TRBJ1-1, with D unclear. V lost 2 bases and J lost 1, with 5 bases in between. CDR3 length equals 13 residues. The CDR3 coding sequence is TGTGCCAGCAGTTTATCAGGGAACACTGAAGCTTTCTTT. It codes for CASSLSGNTEAFF.

The chain recombines TRBV9 with TRBJ1-1; a weak D match, TRBD1 (5 bases). The CDR3 contains 17 residues. Per germline, CDR1 SGDLS and CDR2 YYNGEE. V dropped 0 bases and J dropped 0 bases, with 15 bases sitting between them. CDR3 in DNA: TGTGCCAGCAGCGTAGACCCAATGGGGCAGCTGAACACTGAAGCTTTCTTT. Protein sequence: CASSVDPMGQLNTEAFF.

V usage is TRBV27 and J usage is TRBJ1-5; D is possibly TRBD1 (6 bases). The CDR3 is made up of 14 amino acids. The V gene's germline CDR1 is MNHEY and CDR2 SMNVEV (reference sequence). V lost 7 bases and J 2 bases, leaving 12 bases between the germline ends. The CDR3 protein is CASKQGGGNQPQHF. In DNA, the CDR3 is TGTGCCAGCAAACAGGGAGGGGGCAATCAGCCCCAGCATTTT.

The genes are TRBV4-1 and TRBJ1-1; D call uncertain. This CDR3 has 16 amino acids. V lost 4 bases to trimming and J lost 3 bases, with 18 bases between them. Germline lookup yields CDR1 MGHRA and CDR2 YSYEKL. The CDR3 coding sequence is TGCGCCAGCAGCCTCCCCTCGAGGGCGGCACACACTGAAGCTTTCTTT. Residues: CASSLPSRAAHTEAFF.

The chain recombines TRBV28 with TRBJ2-3; 9 nucleotides match TRBD2. J gave up 0 bases and V 5 bases, and 9 bases lay outside the gene matches. Germline assignment: CDR1 MDHEN and CDR2 SYDVKM. This CDR3 comprises 17 residues. The CDR3 nucleotides read TGTGCCAGCAGTCCGCGCGGGACTAGCCTAAGCACAGATACGCAGTATTTT. Residues: CASSPRGTSLSTDTQYF.

The chain links TRBV28 to TRBJ2-2, with D maybe TRBD2 (6 bases). CDR3 length: 17 residues. The germline V gene has CDR1 MDHEN and CDR2 SYDVKM. Trimming shortened V by 1 base and J by 1 base, and 13 bases separated the two germline ends. The CDR3 here is CASSLSGDWENTGELFF. The CDR3, as DNA: TGTGCCAGCAGTTTATCCGGGGACTGGGAGAACACCGGGGAGCTGTTTTTT.

The chain employs TRBV19 and TRBJ2-5, with D tentatively TRBD1 (6 bases). CDR1 and CDR2 from the germline V gene are LNHDA and SQIVND (reference sequence). V dropped 3 bases and J dropped 5 bases, with 13 bases sitting between them. The CDR3 has 14 residues. DNA for the CDR3: TGTGCCAGTAGTATTACTGGGGGCGGGGAGACCCAGTACTTC. Translation gives CASSITGGGETQYF. Based on the CDR3 plus reference TRBV19 and TRBJ2-5, the full variable domain is DGGITQSPKYLFRKEGQNVTLSCEQNLNHDAMYWYRQDPGQGLRLIYYSQIVNDFQKGDIAEGYSVSREKKESFPLTVTSAQKNPTAFYLCASSITGGGETQYFGPGTRLLVL.

This clone was seen a single time. V gene TRBV28 combines with J gene TRBJ1-2; D remains ambiguous. Germline lookup yields CDR1 MDHEN and CDR2 SYDVKM. The CDR3 is 11 residues long. The V end was cut by 10 bases, the J end by 7 bases, with 13 bases between. The CDR3 sequence: CATAPTGGYTF. For the CDR3, the DNA is TGTGCCACCGCCCCCACCGGTGGCTACACCTTC.